This is a list of T cell receptor beta chains from one sample in a study of vaccination effects on CD4 cells after COVID-19. Assay used: immunoSEQ multiplex PCR; TCRdb lists only in-frame clones, some missing. The data show some 15,000 clones, about three quarters seen once. What these receptors recognize is not known. The specimen comprised CD4+ T cells from PBMCs cultured with SARS-CoV-2 spike peptides, sampled after COVID-19 vaccination. These receptors were collected from a human donor who had a prior SARS-CoV-2 infection. Both conserved end residues are part of each CDR3. The order of the fields is CDR3 protein, CDR3 DNA, clone size, J gene, D gene, V gene. The D gene is left open where the match is weak. Expanded clones get a size class; other rows say once, few or many, or leave the size out.

CDR3: CASSRVEGTFYVETQYF
DNA: TGTGCCAGCAGCCGGGTGGAGGGGACTTTCTATGTGGAGACCCAGTACTTC
size: .
J: TRBJ2-5
D: .
V: TRBV9

CDR3: CATSREDSYEQYF
DNA: TGTGCCACCAGTCGGGAAGACTCCTACGAGCAGTACTTC
size: .
J: TRBJ2-7
D: .
V: TRBV24-1

CDR3: CASSLTFSGSWFF
DNA: TGTGCCAGCAGCTTAACTTTTAGCGGGAGCTGGTTCTTC
size: .
J: TRBJ2-1
D: TRBD2
V: TRBV7-2

CDR3: CASTLQRNTEAFF
DNA: TGTGCCAGCACCCTACAGAGGAACACTGAAGCTTTCTTT
size: .
J: TRBJ1-1
D: .
V: TRBV12-3/TRBV12-4

CDR3: CASSQEPELPFRTQYF
DNA: TGCGCCAGCAGCCAGGAACCGGAACTACCTTTTCGGACCCAGTACTTC
size: once
J: TRBJ2-5
D: .
V: TRBV4-1

CDR3: CASSQDSQGYNEQFF
DNA: TGTGCCAGCAGCCAAGATAGTCAGGGGTACAATGAGCAGTTCTTC
size: .
J: TRBJ2-1
D: .
V: TRBV14

CDR3: CASSPDGPGSGGYTF
DNA: TGCGCCAGCAGCCCCGACGGACCAGGGTCGGGTGGCTACACCTTC
size: .
J: TRBJ1-2
D: .
V: TRBV5-1

CDR3: CASSSEGEQYF
DNA: TGTGCCAGCAGCTCGGAAGGAGAGCAGTACTTC
size: .
J: TRBJ2-7
D: .
V: TRBV3-1/TRBV3-2

CDR3: CASSPSQISTDTQYF
DNA: TGTGCCAGCTCACCGTCCCAAATTAGCACAGATACGCAGTATTTT
size: .
J: TRBJ2-3
D: .
V: TRBV18

CDR3: CASSRDRGLTGELFF
DNA: TGTGCCAGCAGTCGGGACAGGGGGCTGACCGGGGAGCTGTTTTTT
size: .
J: TRBJ2-2
D: TRBD1
V: TRBV6-5

CDR3: CASSLTGTNQPQHF
DNA: TGTGCCAGCAGCCTAACGGGGACCAATCAGCCCCAGCATTTT
size: .
J: TRBJ1-5
D: .
V: TRBV7-9

CDR3: CASSLAGKGQETQYF
DNA: TGCGCCAGCAGCTTGGCCGGAAAGGGGCAAGAGACCCAGTACTTC
size: .
J: TRBJ2-5
D: .
V: TRBV5-1

CDR3: CASSVWDSYNEQFF
DNA: TGTGCCAGCAGCGTTTGGGACAGCTACAATGAGCAGTTCTTC
size: once
J: TRBJ2-1
D: TRBD1
V: TRBV9

CDR3: CASSQTGGNGYTF
DNA: TGTGCCAGCAGCCAAACAGGGGGGAATGGCTACACCTTC
size: .
J: TRBJ1-2
D: TRBD1
V: TRBV3-1/TRBV3-2

CDR3: CASSLAGTSDSYEQYF
DNA: TGCGCCAGCAGCTTGGCCGGGACTAGCGACTCCTACGAGCAGTACTTC
size: once
J: TRBJ2-7
D: TRBD2
V: TRBV5-1

CDR3: CASSLYRREQFF
DNA: TGTGCCAGCAGTCTTTATAGGCGTGAGCAGTTCTTC
size: few
J: TRBJ2-1
D: .
V: TRBV28

CDR3: CASSQDRGNQPQHF
DNA: TGTGCCAGCAGCCAAGACAGGGGGAATCAGCCCCAGCATTTT
size: .
J: TRBJ1-5
D: TRBD1
V: TRBV3-1/TRBV3-2

CDR3: CASSPPGTGRYEQYF
DNA: TGTGCCAGCAGCCCTCCCGGGACAGGGCGATATGAGCAGTACTTC
size: .
J: TRBJ2-7
D: TRBD1
V: TRBV28

CDR3: CAVPGGANYGYTF
DNA: TGTGCCGTTCCCGGCGGGGCCAACTATGGCTACACCTTC
size: .
J: TRBJ1-2
D: .
V: TRBV6-6

CDR3: CASSLDGFTYEQYF
DNA: TGCGCCAGCAGCTTGGACGGGTTTACCTACGAGCAGTACTTC
size: .
J: TRBJ2-7
D: .
V: TRBV5-1

CDR3: CASSQSWDTHGIERDF
DNA: TGCGCCAGCAGTCAATCGTGGGACACCCATGGTATAGAGCGAGACTTC
size: .
J: TRBJ2-7
D: .
V: TRBV23-1

CDR3: CASSPNTDTQYF
DNA: TGTGCCAGCAGTCCAAATACAGATACGCAGTATTTT
size: few
J: TRBJ2-3
D: .
V: TRBV2

CDR3: CASSLVAGLYNEQFF
DNA: TGCGCCAGCAGCTTGGTAGCGGGGCTTTACAATGAGCAGTTCTTC
size: .
J: TRBJ2-1
D: TRBD2
V: TRBV5-1

CDR3: CASSPGLVRETQYF
DNA: TGCGCCAGCAGCCCGGGACTAGTCCGAGAGACCCAGTACTTC
size: .
J: TRBJ2-5
D: TRBD2
V: TRBV4-1

CDR3: CASSMVAVNEKLFF
DNA: TGTGCCAGTAGTATGGTGGCAGTTAATGAAAAACTGTTTTTT
size: once
J: TRBJ1-4
D: .
V: TRBV19

CDR3: CASSPQGVSGNTIYF
DNA: TGTGCCAGCTCACCACAGGGGGTCTCTGGAAACACCATATATTTT
size: few
J: TRBJ1-3
D: .
V: TRBV18

CDR3: CASSTRGPDTQYF
DNA: TGTGCCAGCAGTACCCGTGGACCAGATACGCAGTATTTT
size: .
J: TRBJ2-3
D: .
V: TRBV12-3/TRBV12-4

CDR3: CASSLAGGAGTDTQYF
DNA: TGTGCCAGCAGCTTGGCCGGGGGGGCAGGCACAGATACGCAGTATTTT
size: .
J: TRBJ2-3
D: TRBD2
V: TRBV5-4

CDR3: CASSVQPIPNTGELFF
DNA: TGTGCCAGCAGCGTTCAACCAATCCCGAACACCGGGGAGCTGTTTTTT
size: .
J: TRBJ2-2
D: .
V: TRBV9

CDR3: CASSLGDTSLNTEAFF
DNA: TGTGCCAGCAGCTTAGGGGACACAAGTTTGAACACTGAAGCTTTCTTT
size: .
J: TRBJ1-1
D: .
V: TRBV7-9

CDR3: CASSPGTGNTEAFF
DNA: TGTGCCAGCTCACCAGGGACAGGAAACACTGAAGCTTTCTTT
size: .
J: TRBJ1-1
D: TRBD1
V: TRBV18

CDR3: CASSLNIAGGPNEQFF
DNA: TGCGCCAGCAGCTTGAATATAGCGGGGGGCCCCAATGAGCAGTTCTTC
size: .
J: TRBJ2-1
D: TRBD2
V: TRBV5-1

CDR3: CASRGDRVNGYTF
DNA: TGTGCCAGCAGGGGGGACAGGGTAAATGGCTACACCTTC
size: .
J: TRBJ1-2
D: TRBD1
V: TRBV2

CDR3: CASGSRDRVSIGAEAFF
DNA: TGTGCCAGCGGGTCCCGGGACAGGGTTAGTATAGGCGCTGAAGCTTTCTTT
size: .
J: TRBJ1-1
D: TRBD1
V: TRBV5-4

CDR3: CASSFSGFGETQYF
DNA: TGCGCCAGCAGCTTCTCAGGGTTCGGGGAGACCCAGTACTTC
size: .
J: TRBJ2-5
D: .
V: TRBV5-1

CDR3: CASSPGTGGTYGYTF
DNA: TGCGCCAGCAGCCCCGGGACAGGGGGGACCTATGGCTACACCTTC
size: .
J: TRBJ1-2
D: TRBD1
V: TRBV5-1

CDR3: CATTYGTYEQYF
DNA: TGTGCCACCACCTACGGTACCTACGAGCAGTACTTC
size: .
J: TRBJ2-7
D: .
V: TRBV2

CDR3: CASRSAGISYEQYF
DNA: TGTGCCAGTAGATCAGCGGGCATCTCCTACGAGCAGTACTTC
size: once
J: TRBJ2-7
D: .
V: TRBV19

CDR3: CASSGGRLPVYGYTF
DNA: TGTGCCAGCAGTGGGGGCAGGCTTCCGGTATATGGCTACACCTTC
size: .
J: TRBJ1-2
D: .
V: TRBV2

CDR3: CASSSGPGTSYEQYF
DNA: TGTGCTAGCAGTTCGGGACCGGGGACCTCCTACGAGCAGTACTTC
size: .
J: TRBJ2-7
D: .
V: TRBV7-7

CDR3: CARETGQSSYEQYF
DNA: TGTGCCAGGGAGACAGGGCAGAGCTCCTACGAGCAGTACTTC
size: .
J: TRBJ2-7
D: TRBD1
V: TRBV25-1

CDR3: CASSPIAGGGPTNEKLFF
DNA: TGTGCCAGCAGCCCCATAGCTGGGGGGGGCCCCACTAATGAAAAACTGTTTTTT
size: .
J: TRBJ1-4
D: .
V: TRBV7-8

CDR3: CASSQLPIRVGSGNTIYF
DNA: TGTGCCAGCAGCCAACTACCGATCAGGGTCGGGTCTGGAAACACCATATATTTT
size: .
J: TRBJ1-3
D: .
V: TRBV14

CDR3: CATSPQGGDEKLFF
DNA: TGTGCCACCAGCCCCCAGGGGGGGGATGAAAAACTGTTTTTT
size: .
J: TRBJ1-4
D: TRBD1
V: TRBV15

CDR3: CASSARTIGVEQFF
DNA: TGTGCCAGCAGCGCTCGGACAATAGGTGTTGAGCAGTTCTTC
size: .
J: TRBJ2-1
D: .
V: TRBV7-9

CDR3: CATSRGGQVNQPQHF
DNA: TGTGCCACCAGCAGAGGAGGACAGGTTAATCAGCCCCAGCATTTT
size: .
J: TRBJ1-5
D: TRBD1
V: TRBV15

CDR3: CASSLGSQLSYNEQFF
DNA: TGTGCCAGCAGCTTAGGGTCGCAGCTCTCCTACAATGAGCAGTTCTTC
size: once
J: TRBJ2-1
D: .
V: TRBV11-2

CDR3: CASSLLAKNIQYF
DNA: TGTGCCAGCAGCCTTCTAGCCAAAAACATTCAGTACTTC
size: .
J: TRBJ2-4
D: .
V: TRBV3-1/TRBV3-2